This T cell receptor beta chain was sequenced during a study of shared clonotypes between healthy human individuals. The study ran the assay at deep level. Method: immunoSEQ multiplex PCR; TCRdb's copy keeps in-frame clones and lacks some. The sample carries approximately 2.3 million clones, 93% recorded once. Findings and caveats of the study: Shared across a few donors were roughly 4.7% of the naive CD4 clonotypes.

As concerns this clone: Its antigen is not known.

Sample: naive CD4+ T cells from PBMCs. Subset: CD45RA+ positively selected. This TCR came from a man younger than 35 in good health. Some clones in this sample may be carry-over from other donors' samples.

As DNA, the CDR3 is TGTGCCAGCAGCCAAGATCGGGCGAACCAAGAGACCCAGTACTTC. As protein: CASSQDRANQETQYF. This chain joins TRBV4-2 and TRBJ2-5; D unclear. V dropped 0 bases and J dropped 0 bases, with 8 bases sitting between them. This CDR3 spans 15 amino acids. Germline V gives CDR1 LGHNA, CDR2 YNFKEQ.